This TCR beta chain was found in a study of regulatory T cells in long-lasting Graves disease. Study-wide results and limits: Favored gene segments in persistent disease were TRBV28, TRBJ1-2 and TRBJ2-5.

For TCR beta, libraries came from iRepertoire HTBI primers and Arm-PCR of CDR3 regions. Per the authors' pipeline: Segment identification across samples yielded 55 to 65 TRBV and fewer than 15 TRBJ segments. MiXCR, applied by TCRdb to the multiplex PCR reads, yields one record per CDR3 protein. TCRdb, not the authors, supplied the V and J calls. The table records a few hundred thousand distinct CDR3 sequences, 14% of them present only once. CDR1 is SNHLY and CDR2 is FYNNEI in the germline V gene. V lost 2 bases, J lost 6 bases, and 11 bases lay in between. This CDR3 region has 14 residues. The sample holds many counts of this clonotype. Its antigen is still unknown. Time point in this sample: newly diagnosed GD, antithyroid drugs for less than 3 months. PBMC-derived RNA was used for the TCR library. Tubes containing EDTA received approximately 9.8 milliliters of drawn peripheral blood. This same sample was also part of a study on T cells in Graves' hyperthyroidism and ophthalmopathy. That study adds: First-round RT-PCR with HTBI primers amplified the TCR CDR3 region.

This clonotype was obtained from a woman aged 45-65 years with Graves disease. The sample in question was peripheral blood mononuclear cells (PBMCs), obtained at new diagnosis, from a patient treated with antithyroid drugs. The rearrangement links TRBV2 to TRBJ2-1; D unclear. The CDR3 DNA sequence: TGTGCCAGCAGTGAATTCCTAGTAGCCAATGAGCAGTTCTTC. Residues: CASSEFLVANEQFF.